This T cell receptor beta chain was identified in a study of cytomegalovirus exposure and HLA in healthy donors. Study observations and caveats: According to the study, roughly 180 TCR beta chains were cytomegalovirus-associated. Presence/absence comparisons presumed near-even sequencing depth among donors. Later analysis suggested most CMV-associated TCR beta chains were HLA-restricted.

60 Vbeta and 13 Jbeta primers were used in PCR. Sequencing was performed with immunoSEQ multiplex PCR; in TCRdb, only in-frame clones are kept and a portion is missing. The data show tens of thousands of clones, approximately 60% seen once. The germline CDR1 and CDR2 sequences are KGHSH and LQKENI. V shed 1 base, J shed 2 bases, and the junction held 15 bases outside the gene matches. The CDR3 totals 19 residues. In this sample, this clone turned up a few times. No antigen is known for it. The TCR originated in a boy aged 10-17 years in good health and CMV-seropositive. The sample was PBMCs. V usage is TRBV18 and J usage is TRBJ2-7; 9 nucleotides agree with TRBD2. CDR3 nucleotides: TGTGCCAGCTCACCACGGCAGCAGGGCCTAGCGGGAACCACCTACGAGCAGTACTTC. This gives the protein CASSPRQQGLAGTTYEQYF.